This TCR beta chain was identified in a study of CD8 T cells in ankylosing spondylitis. Findings of the study overall: Reactive arthritis synovial fluid and blood previously showed some of these motif variants. Researchers report that disease-linked clones proved CD8+ and relatively rare in peripheral blood. Reportedly, significant enrichment of disease-linked clones occurred in matched ankylosing spondylitis synovial fluid. There was a TCR beta motif, made of 7 or 8 highly homologous variants, that appeared characteristic of ankylosing spondylitis blood.

V was shortened by 0 bases and J by 4 bases, with 6 bases between the two germline ends. Germline loops: CDR1 MNHEY, CDR2 SVGAGI. The CDR3 has 13 residues. Quantitative 5'-RACE with molecular barcodes generated TCR beta libraries. One entry per CDR3 protein results from TCRdb running MiXCR on the 5' RACE reads. Found here are about 330,000 distinct CDR3 sequences, 8% of them singletons; the top ten hold more than 14%. In its sample, this clonotype was seen a few times. Its antigen is unknown. The source is a male donor with ankylosing spondylitis. Sequencing input: blood, either unsorted or a sorted T cell fraction (not recorded which). This chain connects TRBV6-5 to TRBJ1-2; the D gene is possibly TRBD1 (5 bases). CDR3: CASSYSGGYGYTF. DNA of the CDR3: TGTGCCAGCAGTTACTCGGGGGGCTATGGCTACACCTTC.